This TCR beta chain stems from a study of T cells in Graves' hyperthyroidism and ophthalmopathy. Study-level information: Pretreatment peripheral blood was obtained at initial diagnosis.

This clonotype has only a few counts. What it binds is not known. Study-wide results and limits: The majority of expanded thyroid clonotypes above 0.001 also appeared in blood.

A patient was excluded if there was uncontrolled infection, other autoimmune disease, pregnancy or lactation. Researchers amplified the TCR beta CDR3 regions from RNA transcripts. TCR CDR3 underwent first-round RT-PCR with the HTBI primer set. TCRdb processed the multiplex PCR reads anew with MiXCR; each CDR3 protein has one entry. The data contain some 600,000 distinct CDR3 sequences, about 15% of them singletons. The CDR3 consists of 15 residues. Trimming cost V 2 bases and J 2 bases, with 9 bases left between them. Germline V lookup: CDR1 MNHEY, CDR2 SVGAGI. Sequenced input: blood. The chain carries TRBV6-5 and TRBJ1-4, with D possibly matching TRBD1 (6 bases). This TCR derives from a woman aged 25 to 39 with Graves' hyperthyroidism that later progressed to Graves' ophthalmopathy. Here the CDR3 reads CASSYADRTNEKLFF. The CDR3 coding sequence is TGTGCCAGCAGTTACGCCGACAGGACTAATGAAAAACTGTTTTTT.